This is a list of T cell receptor beta chains from one sample in a study of early T cells in non-severe SARS-CoV-2 infection. TCRdb recomputed calls from the 5' RACE reads with MiXCR, one row per CDR3 protein. The table has more than 90,000 distinct CDR3 sequences, about 13% seen once. Sequenced sample: whole blood. All receptors come from an adult who was a healthcare worker with PCR-confirmed SARS-CoV-2 infection or an uninfected control (not recorded which). CDR3s include the opening cysteine and the closing phenylalanine or tryptophan. D genes are given only for firm matches. Part of the rows lack a size; the others show once, few, many or a class for expanded clones.

v_gene,j_gene,abundance,d_gene,CDR3aa,CDR3nt
TRBV2,TRBJ2-7,NA,TRBD1,CASSARDSSSYGQYF,TGTGCCAGCAGTGCCCGGGACAGCAGCTCCTACGGGCAGTACTTC
TRBV6-1,TRBJ1-5,many,NA,CASSWTENQPQHF,TGTGCCAGCAGTTGGACAGAGAATCAGCCCCAGCATTTT
TRBV20-1,TRBJ2-1,many,NA,CSAIPGFNNEQFF,TGCAGTGCTATCCCGGGATTTAACAATGAGCAGTTCTTC
TRBV19,TRBJ2-1,few,NA,CASSIAGRYNEQFF,TGTGCCAGTAGTATAGCGGGGAGATACAATGAGCAGTTCTTC
TRBV7-9,TRBJ2-2,NA,NA,CASSFPEGAGGELFF,TGTGCCAGCAGCTTTCCTGAAGGAGCTGGCGGGGAGCTGTTTTTT
TRBV7-9,TRBJ2-2,many,NA,CASSFETGELFF,TGTGCCAGCAGTTTTGAGACCGGGGAGCTGTTTTTT
TRBV7-2,TRBJ2-7,many,NA,CASSLQGSNYEQYF,TGTGCCAGCAGCTTACAGGGGTCTAACTACGAGCAGTACTTC
TRBV3-1,TRBJ1-3,many,NA,CASSRGLSSGNTIYF,TGTGCCAGCAGCCGAGGATTAAGCTCTGGAAACACCATATATTTT
TRBV6-2/TRBV6-3,TRBJ2-7,few,TRBD1,CASSSRTGAGYEQYF,TGTGCCAGCAGTTCCCGGACAGGGGCCGGCTACGAGCAGTACTTC
TRBV4-1,TRBJ1-3,few,NA,CASSQAINSGNTIYF,TGCGCCAGCAGCCAGGCTATTAACTCTGGAAACACCATATATTTT
TRBV6-5,TRBJ1-1,NA,NA,CASSNNRRLGNTEAFF,TGTGCCAGCAGTAACAATCGAAGACTAGGGAACACTGAAGCTTTCTTT
TRBV9,TRBJ2-3,NA,TRBD2,CASSVQTSRSTDTQYF,TGTGCCAGCAGCGTTCAGACTAGCCGCAGCACAGATACGCAGTATTTT
TRBV4-1,TRBJ1-2,many,NA,CASSRVMGLYGYTF,TGCGCCAGCAGCCGAGTAATGGGGCTCTATGGCTACACCTTC
TRBV6-6,TRBJ2-5,many,NA,CASKSKGETQYF,TGTGCCAGCAAGAGTAAGGGAGAGACCCAGTACTTC
TRBV11-2,TRBJ2-7,few,NA,CASSLLGRQSYEQYF,TGTGCCAGCAGCTTATTGGGTCGCCAGTCCTACGAGCAGTACTTC
TRBV6-5,TRBJ2-7,NA,NA,CASTRGRALDEQYF,TGTGCCAGCACCCGCGGGCGCGCCTTGGACGAGCAGTACTTC
TRBV6-6,TRBJ2-6,NA,NA,CASSLGGVGANVLTF,TGTGCCAGCAGTTTAGGAGGGGTTGGGGCCAACGTCCTGACTTTC
TRBV7-2,TRBJ2-7,many,NA,CASSSTGTYYEQYF,TGTGCCAGCAGCTCTACCGGGACTTACTACGAGCAGTACTTC
TRBV20-1,TRBJ1-5,many,NA,CSARAGIHQPQHF,TGCAGTGCTAGAGCCGGGATCCATCAGCCCCAGCATTTT
TRBV2,TRBJ1-2,few,TRBD1,CASRGDRGAFGYTF,TGTGCCAGCAGAGGGGACAGGGGCGCCTTTGGCTACACCTTC
TRBV2,TRBJ2-3,NA,NA,CATQWRGLTTDTQYF,TGTGCCACGCAGTGGCGGGGACTTACCACAGATACGCAGTATTTT
TRBV10-1,TRBJ2-3,many,TRBD1,CASGTDRVWSTQYF,TGCGCCAGCGGAACGGACAGGGTGTGGTCCACGCAGTATTTT
TRBV5-6,TRBJ1-5,NA,TRBD1,CASSLRQGDNQPQHF,TGTGCCAGCAGCTTGAGACAGGGTGACAATCAGCCCCAGCATTTT
TRBV5-1,TRBJ2-3,many,TRBD2,CASSFGTRSTDTQYF,TGCGCCAGCAGCTTTGGGACTAGAAGCACAGATACGCAGTATTTT
TRBV7-9,TRBJ1-4,many,TRBD1,CASRNTGATTNEKLFF,TGTGCCAGCAGAAACACAGGGGCGACAACTAATGAAAAACTGTTTTTT
TRBV6-2/TRBV6-3,TRBJ2-2,many,TRBD1,CASSQGAYTGELFF,TGTGCCAGCTCACAGGGGGCGTACACCGGGGAGCTGTTTTTT
TRBV28,TRBJ2-2,many,NA,CASSLIPAPSGELFF,TGTGCCAGCAGTTTGATTCCGGCACCGTCCGGGGAGCTGTTTTTT
TRBV6-2/TRBV6-3,TRBJ2-4,NA,NA,CASSYGLLRDIQYF,TGTGCCAGCAGTTACGGGCTCCTCCGGGACATTCAGTACTTC
TRBV6-6,TRBJ1-4,few,NA,CASSFLGILRSTNEKLFF,TGTGCCAGCAGTTTTCTGGGTATTCTTCGATCAACTAATGAAAAACTGTTTTTT
TRBV7-6,TRBJ2-5,NA,TRBD1,CASSLLGGLETQYF,TGTGCCAGCAGCTTATTAGGGGGCCTGGAGACCCAGTACTTC
TRBV7-8,TRBJ2-7,many,NA,CASSLVDSYEQYF,TGTGCCAGCAGCTTAGTCGACTCGTACGAGCAGTACTTC
TRBV6-1,TRBJ1-1,many,NA,CASRLSGENTEAFF,TGTGCCAGCAGGTTGTCAGGGGAGAACACTGAAGCTTTCTTT
TRBV4-2,TRBJ2-3,NA,NA,CASSQDIVQGTDTQYF,TGTGCCAGCAGCCAAGACATAGTTCAAGGCACAGATACGCAGTATTTT
TRBV28,TRBJ2-3,few,NA,CASRTRTAEQYF,TGTGCCAGCAGGACCCGGACAGCAGAGCAGTATTTT
TRBV29-1,TRBJ2-3,many,TRBD2,CSVRLAGEGADTQYF,TGCAGCGTCCGACTAGCGGGGGAGGGTGCAGATACGCAGTATTTT
TRBV4-2,TRBJ2-3,NA,TRBD2,CASSRSGGVGTDTQYF,TGTGCCAGCAGCCGAAGCGGGGGGGTCGGCACAGATACGCAGTATTTT
TRBV29-1,TRBJ1-4,NA,TRBD1,CSVGGQGGEKLFF,TGCAGCGTCGGGGGACAGGGAGGAGAAAAACTGTTTTTT
TRBV30,TRBJ1-4,NA,NA,CAWSVSKGSFNEKLFF,TGTGCCTGGAGTGTAAGCAAGGGAAGTTTTAATGAAAAACTGTTTTTT
TRBV12-3/TRBV12-4,TRBJ1-6,few,NA,CASSLGGDNSPLHF,TGTGCCAGCAGTTTGGGCGGGGATAATTCACCCCTCCACTTT
TRBV25-1,TRBJ1-4,NA,NA,CASSDRQVEKLFF,TGTGCCAGCAGTGACCGGCAGGTTGAAAAACTGTTTTTT
TRBV20-1,TRBJ2-3,once,TRBD2,CSASDPSGGAPDTQYF,TGCAGTGCTAGCGACCCGAGCGGGGGGGCCCCAGATACGCAGTATTTT
TRBV7-2,TRBJ1-1,few,NA,CASSLASGNTEAFF,TGTGCCAGCAGCTTAGCCAGTGGGAACACTGAAGCTTTCTTT
TRBV12-3/TRBV12-4,TRBJ2-1,few,NA,CASSFDWTPGEQFF,TGTGCCAGCAGTTTCGATTGGACGCCCGGTGAGCAGTTCTTC
TRBV25-1,TRBJ1-2,few,NA,CASSEWGNSASYGYTF,TGTGCCAGCAGTGAATGGGGAAACAGTGCCTCTTATGGCTACACCTTC
TRBV19,TRBJ1-1,many,TRBD1,CASTRGPEAFF,TGTGCCAGTACCAGGGGGCCTGAAGCTTTCTTT
TRBV6-1,TRBJ2-1,many,NA,CASSGYQSSSYNEQFF,TGTGCCAGCAGCGGATATCAGTCTAGCTCCTACAATGAGCAGTTCTTC
TRBV6-6,TRBJ2-1,many,TRBD2,CASGEAERGVYNEQFF,TGTGCCAGCGGTGAGGCCGAGCGGGGCGTCTACAATGAGCAGTTCTTC
TRBV11-2,TRBJ2-7,many,TRBD2,CASSVTSGGPYEQYF,TGTGCCAGCAGCGTGACTAGCGGGGGTCCCTACGAGCAGTACTTC
TRBV28,TRBJ2-7,few,NA,CASSPTGLRQYF,TGTGCCAGCAGTCCTACAGGGTTGCGGCAGTACTTC
TRBV7-2,TRBJ2-3,many,NA,CASSLPQGNTQYF,TGTGCCAGCAGCTTACCGCAGGGAAATACGCAGTATTTT
TRBV7-6,TRBJ2-2,few,TRBD1,CASSPQAPQGGRELFF,TGTGCCAGCAGCCCTCAGGCCCCACAGGGGGGCCGGGAGCTGTTTTTT
TRBV20-1,TRBJ1-5,many,TRBD1,CSARGGTGSGQPQHF,TGCAGTGCTAGAGGAGGGACAGGGTCAGGTCAGCCCCAGCATTTT
TRBV7-9,TRBJ2-1,many,NA,CASSSDRNEQFF,TGTGCCAGCAGCTCTGACAGGAATGAGCAGTTCTTC
TRBV28,TRBJ1-2,few,TRBD1,CASSLAYRQGAQGYTF,TGTGCCAGCAGTTTAGCCTACCGACAGGGGGCGCAGGGCTACACCTTC
TRBV7-3,TRBJ2-3,once,NA,CASSLLESSTDTQYF,TGTGCCAGCAGCCTTCTTGAATCTAGCACAGATACGCAGTATTTT
TRBV7-3,TRBJ1-1,many,NA,CASSLTYRMNTEAFF,TGTGCCAGCAGCTTAACATACCGGATGAACACTGAAGCTTTCTTT
TRBV10-2,TRBJ1-1,NA,NA,CASSEPQGPRTEAFF,TGCGCCAGCAGTGAGCCCCAGGGGCCCAGGACTGAAGCTTTCTTT